Listed here are 18 T cell receptor beta chains from one sample, sequenced in a study of T cells in Graves' hyperthyroidism and ophthalmopathy. The investigators amplified TCR beta CDR3 regions from RNA transcripts. HTBI primers were the set used in a first-round RT-PCR of the TCR CDR3. A single record per CDR3 protein comes from TCRdb applying MiXCR to the multiplex PCR reads. Here the sample spans about 530,000 distinct CDR3 sequences, 17% being singletons. Sequencing was carried out using blood. The receptors were gathered from a woman under 30 with Graves' ophthalmopathy.

This clonotype was observed at least ten times. The rearrangement uses TRBV20-1 and TRBJ1-5; 9 nucleotides line up with TRBD1. From germline, CDR1 is DFQATT and CDR2 SNEGSKA (reference sequence). The CDR3 totals 17 residues. The V gene end was trimmed by 4 bases and the J gene end by 0 bases; junction bases not matched to a gene: 10. The CDR3 region has the DNA TGCAGTGCTAAGGGGACAGGGTTAATCTATAGCAATCAGCCCCAGCATTTT. Translating it yields CSAKGTGLIYSNQPQHF.

The V gene is TRBV28, the J gene TRBJ2-7; perhaps D is TRBD1 or TRBD2 (5 bases each). The CDR3 has 17 amino acids. Trimming stripped 3 bases from V and 0 bases from J, with 18 bases between. Germline V CDR1 and CDR2: MDHEN, SYDVKM. CDR3 nucleotides: TGTGCCAGCAGTTTTCAACTCGGGACCGCTAGCTCCTACGAGCAGTACTTC. Translation gives CASSFQLGTASSYEQYF.

This clonotype has a count of ten or more. The chain has TRBV28 and TRBJ1-2; TRBD1 matches at 9 bases. V was clipped by 7 bases and J by 8 bases; unmatched bases: 11. The CDR3 runs to 14 residues. The germline V gene encodes CDR1 MDHEN and CDR2 SYDVKM. The CDR3 DNA is TGTGCCAGCATCCCCTTTGGGACAGGGCGAGGCTACACCTTC. It yields the protein CASIPFGTGRGYTF.

This clonotype was counted many times. V usage is TRBV6-1 and J usage is TRBJ2-3; D could derive from TRBD1 or TRBD2 (6 bases each). Germline V gene sequence: CDR1 MNHNS, CDR2 SASEGT. This CDR3 comprises 16 residues. The V end was cut by 0 bases, the J end by 6 bases, with 16 bases between. CDR3 sequence: CASSEALGGPADTQYF. CDR3 bases: TGTGCCAGCAGTGAAGCGCTAGGGGGGCCGGCGGATACGCAGTATTTT.

In its sample, this clonotype was seen a few times. The chain combines TRBV20-1 with TRBJ1-5; maybe TRBD1 (5 bases). This CDR3 contains 14 residues. With 5 bases removed from V and 0 bases from J, the gap between germline ends came to 11 bases. CDR1 is DFQATT and CDR2 is SNEGSKA in the germline V gene (reference sequence). The CDR3 bases are TGCAGTGCTGGGACGGCTTATAGCAATCAGCCCCAGCATTTT. This gives the protein CSAGTAYSNQPQHF.

This clonotype was observed at least ten times. The rearrangement links TRBV7-6 to TRBJ2-3; D gene unclear. Trimming removed 0 bases from V and 2 bases from J, with 9 bases in between. Germline assignment: CDR1 SGHVS and CDR2 FNYEAQ. CDR3 length equals 15 residues. CDR3 in amino acids: CASSLAVPHTDTQYF. CDR3 coding DNA: TGTGCCAGCAGCTTAGCGGTTCCACACACAGATACGCAGTATTTT.

In its sample, this clonotype was seen many times. The chain couples TRBV12-3 or TRBV12-4 to TRBJ2-1; D remains ambiguous. This CDR3 has 13 amino acids. Trimming cost V 5 bases and J 5 bases, with 10 bases left between them. The CDR3 here is CASSPSFHNEQFF. DNA of the CDR3: TGTGCCAGCAGTCCCTCATTTCACAATGAGCAGTTCTTC.

As to this clonotype: A much larger clone lies a single base off, so this may be a read error. This chain links TRBV5-8 with TRBJ1-2; D is possibly TRBD1 (6 bases). This CDR3 comprises 13 residues. Germline V gene data show CDR1 as SGHTS and CDR2 as YDEGEE. CDR3 nucleotides: TGTGCCAGCAGGAGGGGGACAAACTATGGCCACACCTTC. It yields the protein CASRRGTNYGHTF.

The chain uses TRBV7-6 and TRBJ2-7; TRBD1 or TRBD2 may be the D gene (6 bases each). Trimming removed 5 bases at V and 2 bases at J, with 16 bases between. Germline V gene sequence: CDR1 SGHVS, CDR2 FNYEAQ. The CDR3 has 15 amino acids. This chain's CDR3 is CASSQGNSGAYEQYF. The CDR3, as DNA: TGTGCCAGCAGCCAGGGGAATAGCGGAGCCTACGAGCAGTACTTC.

As for this clonotype: Since a much larger clone is just one base distant, this may be a read error. This chain connects TRBV2 to TRBJ2-3, with a tentative D call TRBD1 (6 bases). CDR3 length: 15 residues. Between the trimmed V and J ends, which lost 7 bases and 0 bases, there was a span of 14 bases. Germline V gene sequence: CDR1 SNHLY, CDR2 FYNNEI. Here the CDR3 DNA reads TGTGCCAGCAAGACAGGCGGTATGAGCACAGATACGCAGTATTTT. Translating gives CASKTGGMSTDTQYF.

This clonotype was detected a few times. V and J are TRBV14 and TRBJ2-1; 8 bases agree with TRBD2. The germline V gene has CDR1 SGHDN and CDR2 FVKESK. Losses at the gene ends were 4 bases for V and 6 bases for J; bases not matched to a gene: 11. The CDR3 length is 16 residues. The CDR3, as DNA: TGTGCCAGCAGCCCGATTCCAGCGGGAGTGGGCAATGAGCAGTTCTTC. Translating gives CASSPIPAGVGNEQFF.

A note on this clonotype: The junction shows a germline mismatch at one end, possibly a read error. This chain connects TRBV7-7 to TRBJ2-1; 10 positions match TRBD2. Germline values: CDR1 SSHAT, CDR2 FNYEAQ (reference sequence). The CDR3 covers 18 residues. The CDR3 reads CASSPNYPASGGAGEQFF. DNA of the CDR3: TGTGCTAGCAGCCCGAACTACCCCGCGAGCGGGGGGGCGGGGGAGCAGTTCTTC.

This clonotype was recorded at least ten times. This chain joins TRBV11-3 and TRBJ2-1; 7 nucleotides agree with TRBD1. After removal of 5 bases from V and 5 bases from J, the junction contained 6 bases not matched to a gene. Germline assignment: CDR1 SGHNT and CDR2 YENEEA. The CDR3 has 14 residues. CDR3 residues: CASSPWDSDNEQFF. The CDR3 DNA sequence: TGTGCCAGCAGCCCGTGGGACAGCGACAATGAGCAGTTCTTC.

This clonotype showed up many times. The V gene is TRBV5-4, the J gene TRBJ1-2; TRBD1 matches 8 bases. J gave up 4 bases and V 2 bases, and 1 base lay outside the gene matches. The germline V gene encodes CDR1 SGHNT and CDR2 YYREEE (reference sequence). The CDR3 is 13 amino acids. Here the CDR3 DNA reads TGTGCCAGCAGCTTTACAGGGGGCTATGGCTACACCTTC. This sequence encodes CASSFTGGYGYTF. Variable domain in full (rest from reference TRBV5-4 and TRBJ1-2): ETGVTQSPTHLIKTRGQQVTLRCSSQSGHNTVSWYQQALGQGPQFIFQYYREEENGRGNFPPRFSGLQFPNYSSELNVNALELDDSALYLCASSFTGGYGYTFGSGTRLTVV.

This clonotype turned up a few times. The V call is TRBV6-2 or TRBV6-3, the J call TRBJ1-6, with 7 bases fitting TRBD1. With V trimmed by 3 bases and J by 7 bases, 6 bases remained unmatched. Germline-derived CDR1 and CDR2 are MNHEY and SVGEGT. The CDR3 covers 15 residues. In DNA, the CDR3 is TGTGCCAGCAGTTATGGGCAGGGGGGCAATTCACCCCTCCACTTT. This sequence encodes CASSYGQGGNSPLHF.

This clonotype was picked up many times. The V and J genes are TRBV7-8 and TRBJ2-7, with D possibly called TRBD1 or TRBD2 (5 bases each). Trimming removed 5 bases from V and 3 bases from J, with 11 bases in between. CDR1 is SGHVS, CDR2 FQNEAQ, per germline. CDR3 length equals 13 residues. The chain's CDR3 is CASSNRDGYEQYF. The CDR3 coding sequence is TGTGCCAGCAGCAACCGGGACGGCTACGAGCAGTACTTC.

This clonotype was found a few times. The J gene is TRBJ1-6, the V gene TRBV30; tentative D call: TRBD1 (5 bases). Trimming pared 5 bases from V and 1 base from J, leaving 12 bases between. Germline lookup yields CDR1 GTSNPN and CDR2 SVGIG (reference sequence). CDR3 length equals 15 residues. The CDR3 here is CAWLEPGSYNSPLHF. The CDR3 region has the DNA TGTGCCTGGTTGGAGCCAGGGTCCTATAATTCACCCCTCCACTTT.

This clonotype was counted many times. The rearrangement uses TRBV29-1 and TRBJ2-3; 9 bases match TRBD2. With V trimmed by 3 bases and J by 5 bases, 6 bases remained unmatched. The CDR3 runs to 14 residues. CDR1 is SQVTM and CDR2 is ANQGSEA in the germline V gene. The CDR3 region is CSVDPQREVDTQYF. The CDR3 bases are TGCAGCGTTGATCCCCAGCGGGAGGTAGATACGCAGTATTTT.